This passage covers 8 T cell receptor beta chains from one sample sequenced in a study of CXCR3-negative and CXCR3-positive naive CD8 T cells. These receptors' antigens are unknown. UMI-labeled TRB cDNA libraries were prepared by 5' RACE. TCRdb reprocessed the 5' RACE reads and stores each CDR3 protein as one record, lacking DNA. This sample carries tens of thousands of distinct CDR3 sequences, with 4.8% going to the ten biggest clones. General study findings and limits: TRB CDR3 hydrophobicity was greater in CXCR3-positive naive cells than in CXCR3-negative naive cells.

Sequencing used naive CXCR3+ CD8+ T cells from blood. Subset meaning: CD45RO-CCR7+CD27+CD95- naive CD8+ T cells expressing CXCR3 (TNR3+). The source of these receptors is a human donor in good health. Some clones in this sample may be carry-over from other donors' samples.

The CDR3 spells CSARDRFQETQYF. The V gene is TRBV20-1, the J gene TRBJ2-5. Germline CDR1 and CDR2: DFQATT and SNEGSKA (reference sequence). This CDR3 has 13 residues.

The chain uses TRBV6-2 or TRBV6-3 and TRBJ2-7; checking the TCRdb D call of TRBD2 is not possible without DNA. This CDR3 comprises 15 residues. CDR1 is MNHEY and CDR2 is SVGEGT in the germline V gene. CDR3 in amino acids: CASSFSGRGSYEQYF.

The rearrangement uses TRBV6-5 and TRBJ2-7; TCRdb calls TRBD1, which cannot be checked without DNA. Germline assignment: CDR1 MNHEY and CDR2 SVGAGI. This CDR3 contains 13 residues. The CDR3 loop reads CASSYSPGDEQYF.

The chain recombines TRBV4-1 with TRBJ1-2; as DNA is missing, the TRBD1 call by TCRdb cannot be tested. The germline CDR1 and CDR2 sequences are MGHRA and YSYEKL. There are 15 residues in the CDR3. CDR3 amino acids: CASRTGTGGFYGYTF.

The chain carries TRBV6-8 and TRBJ2-1; TCRdb's assignment of TRBD1 cannot be checked, as there is no DNA. The CDR3 loop spans 13 amino acids. Germline V gene data show CDR1 as MNHGY and CDR2 as SAAAGT. The CDR3 reads CASLPGQGYEQFF.

The chain employs TRBV4-1 and TRBJ2-7; TCRdb designates TRBD1, a call that cannot be tested without DNA. This CDR3 region has 15 residues. Per germline, CDR1 MGHRA and CDR2 YSYEKL. CDR3 amino acids: CASSQVRTGAFEQYF.

The chain recombines TRBV20-1 with TRBJ1-1; the TRBD1 assignment by TCRdb is unverifiable without DNA. The germline gives CDR1 DFQATT, CDR2 SNEGSKA (reference sequence). The CDR3 runs 15 residues. The chain's CDR3 is CSARDPTVRNTEAFF.

The chain has TRBV6-2 or TRBV6-3 and TRBJ2-7; TCRdb selects TRBD2, and the lack of DNA leaves this call unchecked. The length of the CDR3 is 16 residues. CDR1 and CDR2 from the germline V gene are MNHEY and SVGEGT. CDR3 amino acids: CASSLMRAGGSYEQYF.